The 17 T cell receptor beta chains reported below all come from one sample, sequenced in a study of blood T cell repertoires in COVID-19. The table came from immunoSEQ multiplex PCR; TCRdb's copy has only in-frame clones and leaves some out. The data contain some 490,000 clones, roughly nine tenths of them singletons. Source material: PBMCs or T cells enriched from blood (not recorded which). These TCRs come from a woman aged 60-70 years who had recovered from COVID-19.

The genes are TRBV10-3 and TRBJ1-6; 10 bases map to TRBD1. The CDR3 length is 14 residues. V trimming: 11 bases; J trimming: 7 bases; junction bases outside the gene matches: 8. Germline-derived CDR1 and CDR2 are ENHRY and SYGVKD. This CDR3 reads CASRGDRGNSPLHF. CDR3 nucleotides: TGTGCCTCCCGGGGGGACAGGGGAAATTCACCCCTCCACTTT.

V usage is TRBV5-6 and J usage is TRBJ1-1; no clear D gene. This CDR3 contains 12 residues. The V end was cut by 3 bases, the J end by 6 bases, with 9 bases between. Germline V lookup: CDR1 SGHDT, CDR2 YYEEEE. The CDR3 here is CASSSAYSEAFF. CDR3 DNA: TGTGCCAGCAGCTCTGCCTATTCTGAAGCTTTCTTT.

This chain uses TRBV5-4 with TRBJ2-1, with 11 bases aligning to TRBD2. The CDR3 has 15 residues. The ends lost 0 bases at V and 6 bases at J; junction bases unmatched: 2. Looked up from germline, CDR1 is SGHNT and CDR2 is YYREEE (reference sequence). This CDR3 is CASSLGLAGLNEQFF. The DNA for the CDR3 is TGTGCCAGCAGCTTGGGACTAGCGGGGCTCAATGAGCAGTTCTTC.

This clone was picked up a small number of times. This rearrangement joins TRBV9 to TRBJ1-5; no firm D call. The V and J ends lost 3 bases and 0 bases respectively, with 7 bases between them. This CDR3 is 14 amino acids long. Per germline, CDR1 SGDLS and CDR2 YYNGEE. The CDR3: CASSADTSNQPQHF. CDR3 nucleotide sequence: TGTGCCAGCAGCGCCGACACTAGCAATCAGCCCCAGCATTTT.

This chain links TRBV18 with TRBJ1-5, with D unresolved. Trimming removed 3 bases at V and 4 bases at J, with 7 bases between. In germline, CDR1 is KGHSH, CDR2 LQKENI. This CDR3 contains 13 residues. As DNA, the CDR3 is TGTGCCAGCTCACCCATCCAGAATCAGCCCCAGCATTTT. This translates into CASSPIQNQPQHF.

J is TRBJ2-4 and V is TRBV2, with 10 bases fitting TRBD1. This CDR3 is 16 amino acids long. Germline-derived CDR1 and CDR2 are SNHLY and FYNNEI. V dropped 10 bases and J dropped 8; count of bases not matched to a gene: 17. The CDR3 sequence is CATSRPGTGVADIQYF. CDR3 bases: TGTGCCACCTCCCGGCCCGGGACAGGGGTTGCGGACATTCAGTACTTC.

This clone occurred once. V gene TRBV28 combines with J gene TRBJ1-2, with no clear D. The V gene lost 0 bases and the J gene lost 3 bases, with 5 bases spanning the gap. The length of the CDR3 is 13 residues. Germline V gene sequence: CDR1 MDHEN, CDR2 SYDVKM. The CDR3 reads CASSLWPDYGYTF. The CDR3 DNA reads TGTGCCAGCAGTTTATGGCCAGACTATGGCTACACCTTC.

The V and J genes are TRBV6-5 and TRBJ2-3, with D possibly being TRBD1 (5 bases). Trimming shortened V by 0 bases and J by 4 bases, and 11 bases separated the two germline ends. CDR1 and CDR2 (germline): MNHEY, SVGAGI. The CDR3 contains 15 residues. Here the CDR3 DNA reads TGTGCCAGCAGTTACTCTGCCAGCAGGGCAGATACGCAGTATTTT. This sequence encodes CASSYSASRADTQYF.

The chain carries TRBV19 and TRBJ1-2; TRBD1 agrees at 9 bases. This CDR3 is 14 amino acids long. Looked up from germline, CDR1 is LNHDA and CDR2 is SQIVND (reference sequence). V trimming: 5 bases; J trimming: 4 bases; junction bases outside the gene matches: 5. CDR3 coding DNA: TGTGCCAGTAGTCCCGGACAGGGGAGCTATGGCTACACCTTC. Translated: CASSPGQGSYGYTF.

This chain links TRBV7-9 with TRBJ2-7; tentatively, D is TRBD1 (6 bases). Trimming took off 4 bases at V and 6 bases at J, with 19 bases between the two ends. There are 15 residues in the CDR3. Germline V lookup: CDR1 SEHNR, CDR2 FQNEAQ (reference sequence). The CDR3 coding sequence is TGTGCCAGCAGCTCAAACACGGGACACGGCGGCGAGCAGTACTTC. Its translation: CASSSNTGHGGEQYF.

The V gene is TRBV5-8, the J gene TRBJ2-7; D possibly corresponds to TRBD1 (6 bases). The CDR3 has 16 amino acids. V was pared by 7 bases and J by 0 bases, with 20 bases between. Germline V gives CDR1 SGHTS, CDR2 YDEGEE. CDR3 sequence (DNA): TGTGCCAGCGAGGGTACCCACAGGGTAGCCTCCTACGAGCAGTACTTC. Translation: CASEGTHRVASYEQYF.

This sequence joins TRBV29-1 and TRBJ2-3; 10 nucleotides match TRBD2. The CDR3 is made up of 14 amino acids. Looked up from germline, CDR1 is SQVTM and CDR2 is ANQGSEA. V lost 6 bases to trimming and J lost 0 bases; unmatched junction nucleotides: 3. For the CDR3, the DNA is TGCAGCGTGACGACTAGCGGGAGCACAGATACGCAGTATTTT. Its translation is CSVTTSGSTDTQYF.

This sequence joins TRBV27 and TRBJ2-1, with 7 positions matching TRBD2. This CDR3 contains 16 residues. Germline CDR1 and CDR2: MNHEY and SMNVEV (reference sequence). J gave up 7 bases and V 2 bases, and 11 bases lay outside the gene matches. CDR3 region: CASSLINWGGGNEQFF. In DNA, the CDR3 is TGTGCCAGCAGTTTAATTAATTGGGGGGGAGGGAATGAGCAGTTCTTC.

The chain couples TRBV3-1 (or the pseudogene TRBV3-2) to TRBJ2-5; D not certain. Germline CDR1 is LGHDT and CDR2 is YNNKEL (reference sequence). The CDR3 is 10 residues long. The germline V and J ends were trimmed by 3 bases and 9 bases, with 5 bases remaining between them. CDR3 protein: CASSHQAQYF. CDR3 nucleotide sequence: TGTGCCAGCAGCCATCAGGCCCAGTACTTC.

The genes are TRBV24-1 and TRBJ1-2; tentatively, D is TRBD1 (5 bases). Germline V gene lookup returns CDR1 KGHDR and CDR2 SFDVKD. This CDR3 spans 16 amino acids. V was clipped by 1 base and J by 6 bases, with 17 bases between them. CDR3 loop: CATSDFRGTDGDGYTF. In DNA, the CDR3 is TGTGCCACCAGTGATTTCCGGGGGACCGACGGGGATGGCTACACCTTC.

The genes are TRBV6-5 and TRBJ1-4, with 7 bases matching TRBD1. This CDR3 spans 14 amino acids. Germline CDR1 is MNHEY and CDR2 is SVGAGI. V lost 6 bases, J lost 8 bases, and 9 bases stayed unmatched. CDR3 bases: TGTGCCAGCAGGCCGACAGGGACGATGGAAAAACTGTTTTTT. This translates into CASRPTGTMEKLFF.

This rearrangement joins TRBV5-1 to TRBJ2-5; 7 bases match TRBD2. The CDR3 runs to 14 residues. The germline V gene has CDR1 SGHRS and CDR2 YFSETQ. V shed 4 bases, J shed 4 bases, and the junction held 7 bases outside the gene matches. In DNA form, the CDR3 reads TGCGCCAGCAGCGTCACTTCGGGAGGAGAGACCCAGTACTTC. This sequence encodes CASSVTSGGETQYF.